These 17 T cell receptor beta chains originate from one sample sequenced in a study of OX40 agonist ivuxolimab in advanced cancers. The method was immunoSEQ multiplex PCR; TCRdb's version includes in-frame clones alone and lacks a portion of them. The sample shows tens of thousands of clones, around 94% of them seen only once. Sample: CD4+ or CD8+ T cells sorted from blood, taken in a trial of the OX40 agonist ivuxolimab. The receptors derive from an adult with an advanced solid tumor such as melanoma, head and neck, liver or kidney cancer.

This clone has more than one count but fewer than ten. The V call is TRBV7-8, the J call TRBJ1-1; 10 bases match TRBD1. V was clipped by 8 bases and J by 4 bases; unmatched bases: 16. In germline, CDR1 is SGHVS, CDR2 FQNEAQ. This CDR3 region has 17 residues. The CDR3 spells CASLNFRDRGWGTEAFF. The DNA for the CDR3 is TGTGCCAGCTTGAACTTCCGGGACAGGGGTTGGGGCACTGAAGCTTTCTTT.

Here the CDR3 reads CASRGPEAFF. The CDR3 region has the DNA TGTGCCAGCAGAGGCCCTGAAGCTTTCTTT. This chain joins TRBV6-1 and TRBJ1-1; no clear D. Germline loops: CDR1 MNHNS, CDR2 SASEGT. Trimming took off 6 bases at V and 6 bases at J, with 5 bases between the two ends. The CDR3 spans 10 residues.

The CDR3 DNA follows: TGTGCCAGCGGCGGGGTTCCCCACGAGCAGTACTTC. This encodes CASGGVPHEQYF. This chain links TRBV7-9 with TRBJ2-7; TRBD2 might be the D (6 bases). This CDR3 is built from 12 residues. CDR1 is SEHNR and CDR2 is FQNEAQ in the germline V gene (reference sequence). The ends were cut back, 8 bases at V and 5 bases at J, with 13 bases in the middle.

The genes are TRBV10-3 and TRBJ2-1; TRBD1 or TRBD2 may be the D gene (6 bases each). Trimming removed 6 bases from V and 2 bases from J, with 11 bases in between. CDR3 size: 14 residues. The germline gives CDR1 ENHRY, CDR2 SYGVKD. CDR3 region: CAIRSGEAYNEQFF. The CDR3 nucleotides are TGTGCCATCAGATCAGGGGAGGCCTACAATGAGCAGTTCTTC.

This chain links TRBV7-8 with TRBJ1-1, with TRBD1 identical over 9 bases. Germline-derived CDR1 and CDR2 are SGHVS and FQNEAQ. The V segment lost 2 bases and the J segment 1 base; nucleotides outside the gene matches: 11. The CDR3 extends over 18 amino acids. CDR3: CASSLSRDREVENTEAFF. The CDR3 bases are TGTGCCAGCAGCTTATCCCGGGACAGGGAGGTTGAGAACACTGAAGCTTTCTTT.

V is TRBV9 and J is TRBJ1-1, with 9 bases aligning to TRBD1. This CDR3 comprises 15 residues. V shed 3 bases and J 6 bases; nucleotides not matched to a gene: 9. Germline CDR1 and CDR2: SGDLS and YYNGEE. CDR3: CASSDRTGGAAEAFF. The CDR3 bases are TGTGCCAGCAGCGACAGAACAGGGGGCGCAGCTGAAGCTTTCTTT. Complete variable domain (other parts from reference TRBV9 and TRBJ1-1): DSGVTQTPKHLITATGQRVTLRCSPRSGDLSVYWYQQSLDQGLQFLIQYYNGEERAKGNILERFSAQQFPDLHSELNLSSLELGDSALYFCASSDRTGGAAEAFFGQGTRLTVV.

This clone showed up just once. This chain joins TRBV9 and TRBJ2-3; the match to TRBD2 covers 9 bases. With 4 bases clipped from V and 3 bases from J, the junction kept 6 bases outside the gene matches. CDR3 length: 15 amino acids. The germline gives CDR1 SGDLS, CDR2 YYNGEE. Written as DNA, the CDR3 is TGTGCCAGCAGCCCACTGGGACTAGCAACAGATACGCAGTATTTT. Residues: CASSPLGLATDTQYF.

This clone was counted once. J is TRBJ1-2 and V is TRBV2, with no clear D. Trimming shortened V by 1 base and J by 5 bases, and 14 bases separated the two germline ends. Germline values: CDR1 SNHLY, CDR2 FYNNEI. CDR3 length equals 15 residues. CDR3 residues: CASSEVGNTRYGYTF. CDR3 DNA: TGTGCCAGCAGTGAAGTGGGTAACACCCGGTATGGCTACACCTTC. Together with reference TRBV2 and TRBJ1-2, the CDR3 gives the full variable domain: EPEVTQTPSHQVTQMGQEVILRCVPISNHLYFYWYRQILGQKVEFLVSFYNNEISEKSEIFDDQFSVERPDGSNFTLKIRSTKLEDSAMYFCASSEVGNTRYGYTFGSGTRLTVV.

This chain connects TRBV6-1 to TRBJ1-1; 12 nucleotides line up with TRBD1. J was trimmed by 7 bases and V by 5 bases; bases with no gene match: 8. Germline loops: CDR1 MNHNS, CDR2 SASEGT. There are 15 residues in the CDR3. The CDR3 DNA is TGTGCCAGCAGTTCCGGGACAGGGGGCGCAGATGAAGCTTTCTTT. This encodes CASSSGTGGADEAFF.

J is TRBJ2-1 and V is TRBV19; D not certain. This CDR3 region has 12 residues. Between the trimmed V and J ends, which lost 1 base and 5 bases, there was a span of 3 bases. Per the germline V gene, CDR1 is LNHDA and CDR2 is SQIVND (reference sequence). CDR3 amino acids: CASSIVNNEQFF. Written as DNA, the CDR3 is TGTGCCAGTAGTATAGTGAACAATGAGCAGTTCTTC. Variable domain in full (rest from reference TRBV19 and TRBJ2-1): DGGITQSPKYLFRKEGQNVTLSCEQNLNHDAMYWYRQDPGQGLRLIYYSQIVNDFQKGDIAEGYSVSREKKESFPLTVTSAQKNPTAFYLCASSIVNNEQFFGPGTRLTVL.

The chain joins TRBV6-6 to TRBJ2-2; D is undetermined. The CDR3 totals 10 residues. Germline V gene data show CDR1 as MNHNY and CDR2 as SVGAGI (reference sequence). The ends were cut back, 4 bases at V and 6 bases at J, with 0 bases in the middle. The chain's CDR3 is CASSSGELFF. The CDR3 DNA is TGTGCCAGCAGTTCCGGGGAGCTGTTTTTT.

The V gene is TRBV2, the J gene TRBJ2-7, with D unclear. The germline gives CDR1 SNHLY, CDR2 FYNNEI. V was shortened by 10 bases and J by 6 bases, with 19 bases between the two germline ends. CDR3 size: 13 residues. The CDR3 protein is CANLSPLSGEQYF. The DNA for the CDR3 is TGTGCCAACTTGTCTCCCCTATCAGGCGAGCAGTACTTC.

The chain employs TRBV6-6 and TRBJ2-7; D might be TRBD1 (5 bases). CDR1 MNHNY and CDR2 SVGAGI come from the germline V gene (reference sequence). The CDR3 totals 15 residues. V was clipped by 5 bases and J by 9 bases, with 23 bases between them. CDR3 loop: CASSPTAMQGFGQYF. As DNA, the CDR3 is TGTGCCAGCAGTCCAACAGCAATGCAGGGATTCGGGCAGTACTTC.

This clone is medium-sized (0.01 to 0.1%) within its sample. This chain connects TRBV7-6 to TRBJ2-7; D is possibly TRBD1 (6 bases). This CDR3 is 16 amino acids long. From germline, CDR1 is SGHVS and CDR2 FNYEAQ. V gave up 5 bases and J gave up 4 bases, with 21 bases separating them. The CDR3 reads CASSMLSGTKLYEQYF. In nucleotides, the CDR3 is TGTGCCAGCAGCATGCTCTCCGGGACAAAACTATACGAGCAGTACTTC.

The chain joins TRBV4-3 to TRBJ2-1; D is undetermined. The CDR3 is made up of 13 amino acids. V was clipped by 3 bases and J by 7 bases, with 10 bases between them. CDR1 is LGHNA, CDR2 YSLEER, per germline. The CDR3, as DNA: TGCGCCAGCAGCCAGGTCTACCCTAATGAGCAGTTCTTC. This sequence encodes CASSQVYPNEQFF.

The CDR3 bases are TGTGCCAGCGGAGCAGGGGAAGAGTTCTTC. Its translation: CASGAGEEFF. The chain carries TRBV6-6 and TRBJ2-1; possibly TRBD1 for D (6 bases). This CDR3 is built from 10 residues. Germline loops: CDR1 MNHNY, CDR2 SVGAGI (reference sequence). Trimming cost V 8 bases and J 14 bases, with 13 bases left between them.

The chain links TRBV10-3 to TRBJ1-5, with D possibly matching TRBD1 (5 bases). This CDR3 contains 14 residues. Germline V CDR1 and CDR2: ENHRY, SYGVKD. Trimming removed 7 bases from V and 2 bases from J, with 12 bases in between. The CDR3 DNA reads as TGTGCCATCATCCGAGGGGAAGGCAATCAGCCCCAGCATTTT. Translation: CAIIRGEGNQPQHF.